These T cell receptor beta chains were read from a single sample in a study of T-cell reconstitution after alpha-beta-depleted transplantation in children. TCRdb redid the calling of the PCR reads with MiXCR, one entry per CDR3 protein. Of 400,000 to 550,000 distinct CDR3 sequences detected, about 10% appear once; the ten largest clones hold approximately 2%. The sequencing used PBMCs, collected before TCRalphabeta/CD19-depleted stem cell transplant. The receptors were sampled from a child aged 2 to 10 with inherited bone marrow failure, due to receive a stem cell transplant. CDR3s leave out the opening cysteine and the closing phenylalanine or tryptophan. The order of the fields is J gene, CDR3 length, V gene, CDR3 protein.

J gene: TRBJ2-7; CDR3 length: 13; V gene: TRBV3-1; CDR3 protein: ASSPWDRGLDEQY
J gene: TRBJ2-7; CDR3 length: 13; V gene: TRBV10-3; CDR3 protein: AISPHRDASYEQY
J gene: TRBJ2-1; CDR3 length: 13; V gene: TRBV19; CDR3 protein: ASSLVGTGYNEQF
J gene: TRBJ2-7; CDR3 length: 13; V gene: TRBV3-1; CDR3 protein: ASSQSSGRGYEQY
J gene: TRBJ2-7; CDR3 length: 12; V gene: TRBV5-1; CDR3 protein: ASSLEREGYEQY
J gene: TRBJ2-1; CDR3 length: 14; V gene: TRBV27; CDR3 protein: ASSQSQGISYNEQF
J gene: TRBJ2-1; CDR3 length: 10; V gene: TRBV12-3/TRBV12-4; CDR3 protein: ASIGTLNEQF
J gene: TRBJ2-7; CDR3 length: 12; V gene: TRBV28; CDR3 protein: ASSFGLRPYEQY
J gene: TRBJ1-1; CDR3 length: 11; V gene: TRBV5-1; CDR3 protein: ASRGQGNTEAF
J gene: TRBJ1-5; CDR3 length: 13; V gene: TRBV28; CDR3 protein: ASSLGHIGNQPQH
J gene: TRBJ2-3; CDR3 length: 10; V gene: TRBV2; CDR3 protein: ASTASTDTQY
J gene: TRBJ2-1; CDR3 length: 14; V gene: TRBV27; CDR3 protein: ASSLWAGGIFNEQF
J gene: TRBJ2-1; CDR3 length: 12; V gene: TRBV20-1; CDR3 protein: SASLGTVYNEQF
J gene: TRBJ2-5; CDR3 length: 14; V gene: TRBV10-3; CDR3 protein: AISESSWTVQETQY
J gene: TRBJ2-1; CDR3 length: 10; V gene: TRBV27; CDR3 protein: ASSFLGTPEF
J gene: TRBJ2-1; CDR3 length: 10; V gene: TRBV20-1; CDR3 protein: SASPWASEQF
J gene: TRBJ2-7; CDR3 length: 15; V gene: TRBV6-1; CDR3 protein: ASSQLAPGPSSYEQY
J gene: TRBJ1-1; CDR3 length: 15; V gene: TRBV12-3/TRBV12-4; CDR3 protein: ASSFWLRQNMNTEAF
J gene: TRBJ2-7; CDR3 length: 13; V gene: TRBV5-1; CDR3 protein: ASSASPGQGAEQY
J gene: TRBJ2-1; CDR3 length: 14; V gene: TRBV27; CDR3 protein: ASSPTLADSYNEQF
J gene: TRBJ2-2; CDR3 length: 10; V gene: TRBV12-3/TRBV12-4; CDR3 protein: ASSLAPGELF
J gene: TRBJ1-2; CDR3 length: 12; V gene: TRBV5-1; CDR3 protein: ASSLSDGNYGYT
J gene: TRBJ2-4; CDR3 length: 13; V gene: TRBV7-2; CDR3 protein: ASSLDGNTKNIQY
J gene: TRBJ2-2; CDR3 length: 14; V gene: TRBV7-8; CDR3 protein: ASSPPHRVNTGELF
J gene: TRBJ2-7; CDR3 length: 11; V gene: TRBV13; CDR3 protein: ASNQGSSYEQY
J gene: TRBJ2-2; CDR3 length: 13; V gene: TRBV28; CDR3 protein: ASSFRGPNTGELF
J gene: TRBJ1-2; CDR3 length: 11; V gene: TRBV12-3/TRBV12-4; CDR3 protein: ASSYPGTYGYT
J gene: TRBJ1-5; CDR3 length: 13; V gene: TRBV20-1; CDR3 protein: SASGETGEYQPQH
J gene: TRBJ1-2; CDR3 length: 12; V gene: TRBV6-1; CDR3 protein: ASSEAGSNYGYT
J gene: TRBJ2-6; CDR3 length: 16; V gene: TRBV20-1; CDR3 protein: SARDLSSRSSGANVLT
J gene: TRBJ2-3; CDR3 length: 11; V gene: TRBV20-1; CDR3 protein: SASTYGTDTQY
J gene: TRBJ1-1; CDR3 length: 11; V gene: TRBV11-3; CDR3 protein: ASSATGGTEAF
J gene: TRBJ2-7; CDR3 length: 13; V gene: TRBV15; CDR3 protein: ATSPGLAVTYEQY
J gene: TRBJ2-1; CDR3 length: 12; V gene: TRBV29-1; CDR3 protein: SVDWAGAYNEQF
J gene: TRBJ1-4; CDR3 length: 13; V gene: TRBV11-2; CDR3 protein: ASSHRDPAFEKLF
J gene: TRBJ2-7; CDR3 length: 12; V gene: TRBV10-1; CDR3 protein: ASSELAGISEQY
J gene: TRBJ2-1; CDR3 length: 13; V gene: TRBV6-1; CDR3 protein: ASSAQGGGKDEQF
J gene: TRBJ2-7; CDR3 length: 15; V gene: TRBV4-1; CDR3 protein: ASSHPARDSSSYEQY
J gene: TRBJ2-5; CDR3 length: 14; V gene: TRBV28; CDR3 protein: ASSSRSGTGRETQY
J gene: TRBJ2-7; CDR3 length: 12; V gene: TRBV12-3/TRBV12-4; CDR3 protein: ASSDRDRGTEQY
J gene: TRBJ2-1; CDR3 length: 12; V gene: TRBV9; CDR3 protein: ASSLSGRNDEQF
J gene: TRBJ2-3; CDR3 length: 14; V gene: TRBV27; CDR3 protein: ASSSGTGGMTDTQY
J gene: TRBJ2-5; CDR3 length: 14; V gene: TRBV25-1; CDR3 protein: ASSDRDRGRRETQY
J gene: TRBJ1-1; CDR3 length: 11; V gene: TRBV5-1; CDR3 protein: ASSSQENTEAF
J gene: TRBJ2-2; CDR3 length: 14; V gene: TRBV28; CDR3 protein: ASSGLRQGFTGELF
J gene: TRBJ2-2; CDR3 length: 12; V gene: TRBV29-1; CDR3 protein: SVDEGLRPGELF
J gene: TRBJ2-5; CDR3 length: 13; V gene: TRBV12-3/TRBV12-4; CDR3 protein: ASSLVGGVTETQY
J gene: TRBJ2-5; CDR3 length: 13; V gene: TRBV18; CDR3 protein: ASSTWDRVQETQY
J gene: TRBJ2-1; CDR3 length: 13; V gene: TRBV4-3; CDR3 protein: ASEIRGGARNEQF
J gene: TRBJ1-1; CDR3 length: 14; V gene: TRBV29-1; CDR3 protein: SAESRQGPRNTEAF
J gene: TRBJ2-5; CDR3 length: 12; V gene: TRBV4-3; CDR3 protein: ASSQDASGETQY
J gene: TRBJ2-5; CDR3 length: 17; V gene: TRBV11-2; CDR3 protein: ASSFLLGLAGVVQETQY
J gene: TRBJ2-3; CDR3 length: 10; V gene: TRBV24-1; CDR3 protein: ATSERADTQY